A selection of T cell receptor beta chains follows, all from one sample in a study of cytomegalovirus exposure and HLA in healthy donors. The method was immunoSEQ multiplex PCR; TCRdb's version includes in-frame clones alone and lacks a portion of them. The data show approximately 100,000 clones, more than 65% seen once. Sequenced material: PBMCs. These receptors originate from a woman aged 45-60 years in good health and CMV-seropositive. Both conserved end residues are part of each CDR3. D genes are given only for firm matches. The size of a clone is reported for some rows only, either as once, few or many, or as a class for expanded clones.

abundance	d_gene	v_gene	j_gene	CDR3nt	CDR3aa
.	TRBD1	TRBV19	TRBJ1-2	TGTGCCAGTAGTACTCGCGACAGGGGCGGCTATGGCTACACCTTC	CASSTRDRGGYGYTF
.	.	TRBV6-1	TRBJ1-5	TGTGCCAGCAGTGAATGGGGGGAGAAGCTGGATCAGCCCCAGCATTTT	CASSEWGEKLDQPQHF
once	TRBD1	TRBV10-1	TRBJ2-3	TGCGCCAGCAGTGAATCGCGTCGAGGACAGGGTGGCACAGATACGCAGTATTTT	CASSESRRGQGGTDTQYF
.	TRBD2	TRBV30	TRBJ2-4	TGTGCCTGGCCACCGGGACTAGCGGAGTGTATTTTAGAAATGTTTTTAGCCAAAAACATTCAGTACTTC	CAWPPGLAECILEMFLAKNIQYF
few	TRBD2	TRBV9	TRBJ2-3	TGTGCCAGCAGCGTAGATAGCGGGGGAAACACAGATACGCAGTATTTT	CASSVDSGGNTDTQYF
.	.	TRBV7-7	TRBJ2-1	TGTGCTAGCAGCTTAGACAAGAGGGAATACAATGAGCAGTTCTTC	CASSLDKREYNEQFF
.	.	TRBV11-2	TRBJ2-7	TGTGCCAGCAGCTTAGACGGTTCGGTCTACGAGCAGTACTTC	CASSLDGSVYEQYF
.	.	TRBV7-6	TRBJ2-7	TGTGCCAGCAGCTTCCGCGTTATCTTC	CASSFRVIF
.	.	TRBV7-8	TRBJ2-3	TGTGCCGGCAGCCTCCGACAGCGTCCAACAGATACGCAGTATTTT	CAGSLRQRPTDTQYF
.	.	TRBV30	TRBJ1-5	TGTGCCTGGAGTGTAGGGAGGGTGGGTCAGCCCCAGCATTTT	CAWSVGRVGQPQHF
few	.	TRBV7-3	TRBJ1-1	TGTGCCAGCAGCTATTCGACAGGAAAGGGGGCTGAAGCTTTCTTT	CASSYSTGKGAEAFF
.	TRBD2	TRBV10-1	TRBJ2-1	TGCGCCAGCAGTTCTAGCGGGTATGAGCAGTTCTTC	CASSSSGYEQFF
.	TRBD2	TRBV10-3	TRBJ2-5	TGTGCCACGCGGGGGGGGACGGACCAAGAGACCCAGTACTTC	CATRGGTDQETQYF
.	TRBD2	TRBV9	TRBJ2-1	TGTGCCAGCAGCGTAGACGGGAGGGGGTACAATGAGCAGTTCTTC	CASSVDGRGYNEQFF
.	TRBD1	TRBV5-4	TRBJ2-2	TGTGCCAGCAGCTTGTTGGGACAGATATATACCGGGGAGCTGTTTTTT	CASSLLGQIYTGELFF
few	TRBD1	TRBV7-9	TRBJ2-1	TGTGCCAGCAGTTCGGGGACAGGGAGGATTTCTCCGTTCTTC	CASSSGTGRISPFF
.	TRBD1	TRBV7-8	TRBJ1-2	TGTGCCAGCAGCTTAGCTCAGGGGGCTGAAGGCTACACCTTC	CASSLAQGAEGYTF
once	TRBD1	TRBV5-1	TRBJ1-1	TGCGCCAGCAGCTTCGACAGGGGGCATACTGAAGCTTTCTTT	CASSFDRGHTEAFF
few	TRBD2	TRBV25-1	TRBJ2-2	TGTGCCAGCAGCGGGGGACTAGCGGGACTTAGCACCGGGGAGCTGTTTTTT	CASSGGLAGLSTGELFF
.	.	TRBV5-1	TRBJ1-4	TGCGCCAGCAGCTTGGGTAGCTTAAATGAAAAACTGTTTTTT	CASSLGSLNEKLFF
few	TRBD2	TRBV6-4	TRBJ2-1	TGTGCCAGCAGTCGCTTTGTTAGCGGGGGGGCCTTGAATGAGCAGTTCTTC	CASSRFVSGGALNEQFF
.	.	TRBV7-9	TRBJ2-1	TGTGCCAGCAGCCCCGATGAGCAGTTCTTC	CASSPDEQFF
few	.	TRBV10-3	TRBJ1-4	TGTGCCATCAAACAGGGCCCTAATGAAAAACTGTTTTTT	CAIKQGPNEKLFF
.	.	TRBV2	TRBJ2-7	TGTGCCAGCAGTGATTCCAGGGCCTACGAGCAGTACTTC	CASSDSRAYEQYF
.	TRBD1	TRBV16	TRBJ1-1	TGTGCCAGCAGACCTACAGGGGGAACGACTGAAGCTTTCTTT	CASRPTGGTTEAFF
.	.	TRBV28	TRBJ1-5	TGTGCCAGCAGTACCACAGGGACCGGTCAGCCCCAGCATTTT	CASSTTGTGQPQHF
few	.	TRBV5-6	TRBJ1-2	TGTGCCAGCAGACGGGGGTTGGACTATGGCTACACCTTC	CASRRGLDYGYTF